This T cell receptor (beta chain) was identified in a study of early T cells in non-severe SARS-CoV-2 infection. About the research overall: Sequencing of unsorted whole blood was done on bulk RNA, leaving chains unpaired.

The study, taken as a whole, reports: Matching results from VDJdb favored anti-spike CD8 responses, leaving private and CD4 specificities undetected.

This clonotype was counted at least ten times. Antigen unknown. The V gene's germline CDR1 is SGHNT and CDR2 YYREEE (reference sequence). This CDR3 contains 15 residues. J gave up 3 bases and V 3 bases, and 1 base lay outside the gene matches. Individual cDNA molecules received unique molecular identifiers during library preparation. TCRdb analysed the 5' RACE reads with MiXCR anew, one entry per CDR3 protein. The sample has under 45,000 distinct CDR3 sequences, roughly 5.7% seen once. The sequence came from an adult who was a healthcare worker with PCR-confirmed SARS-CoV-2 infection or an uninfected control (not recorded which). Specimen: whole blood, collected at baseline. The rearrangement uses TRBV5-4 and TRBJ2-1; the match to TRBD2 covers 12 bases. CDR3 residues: CASSWTSGDYNEQFF. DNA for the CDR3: TGTGCCAGCAGCTGGACTAGCGGGGACTACAATGAGCAGTTCTTC.